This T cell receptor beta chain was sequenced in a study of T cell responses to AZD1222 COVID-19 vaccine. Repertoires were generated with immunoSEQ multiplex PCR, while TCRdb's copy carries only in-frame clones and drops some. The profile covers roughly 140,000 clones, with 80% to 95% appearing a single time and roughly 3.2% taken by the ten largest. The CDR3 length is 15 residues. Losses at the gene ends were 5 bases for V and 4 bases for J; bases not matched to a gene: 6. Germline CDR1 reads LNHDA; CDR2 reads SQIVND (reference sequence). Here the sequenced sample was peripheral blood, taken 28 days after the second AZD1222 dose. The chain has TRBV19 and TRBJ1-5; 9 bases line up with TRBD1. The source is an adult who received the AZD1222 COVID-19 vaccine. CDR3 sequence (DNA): TGTGCCAGTAGTTCGGGACAGGGTGGGAATCAGCCCCAGCATTTT. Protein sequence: CASSSGQGGNQPQHF.